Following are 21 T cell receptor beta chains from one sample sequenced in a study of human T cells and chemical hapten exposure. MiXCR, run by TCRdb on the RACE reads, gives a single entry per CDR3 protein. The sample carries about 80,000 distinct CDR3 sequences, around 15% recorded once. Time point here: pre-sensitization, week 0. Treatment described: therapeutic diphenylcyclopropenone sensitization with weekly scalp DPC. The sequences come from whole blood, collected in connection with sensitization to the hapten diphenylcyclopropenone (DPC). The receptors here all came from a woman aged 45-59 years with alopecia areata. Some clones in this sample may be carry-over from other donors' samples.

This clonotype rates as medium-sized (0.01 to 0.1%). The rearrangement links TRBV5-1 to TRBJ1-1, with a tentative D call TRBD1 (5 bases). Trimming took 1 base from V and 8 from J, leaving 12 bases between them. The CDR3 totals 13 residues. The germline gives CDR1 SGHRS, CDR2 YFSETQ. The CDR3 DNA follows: TGCGCCAGCAGCTTGTCTCCCGGGGCGGAAGCTTTCTTT. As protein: CASSLSPGAEAFF.

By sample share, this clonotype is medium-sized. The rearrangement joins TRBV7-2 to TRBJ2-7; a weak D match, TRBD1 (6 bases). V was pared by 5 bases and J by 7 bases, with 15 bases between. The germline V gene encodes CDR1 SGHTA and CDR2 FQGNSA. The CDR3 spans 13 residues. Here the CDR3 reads CASSPPKGDEQYF. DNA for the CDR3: TGTGCCAGCAGCCCTCCGAAGGGGGATGAGCAGTACTTC.

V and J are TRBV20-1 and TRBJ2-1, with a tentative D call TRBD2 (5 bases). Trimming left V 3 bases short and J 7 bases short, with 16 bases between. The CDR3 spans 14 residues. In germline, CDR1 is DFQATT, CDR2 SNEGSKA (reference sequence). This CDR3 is CSASEPGTRNEQFF. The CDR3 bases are TGCAGTGCTAGTGAGCCAGGCACTAGGAATGAGCAGTTCTTC.

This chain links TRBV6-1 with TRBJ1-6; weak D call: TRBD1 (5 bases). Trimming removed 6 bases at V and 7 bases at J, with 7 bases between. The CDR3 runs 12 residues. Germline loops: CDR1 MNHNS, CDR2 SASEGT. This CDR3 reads CASRGPNSPLHF. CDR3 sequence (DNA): TGTGCCAGCAGGGGACCCAATTCACCCCTCCACTTT.

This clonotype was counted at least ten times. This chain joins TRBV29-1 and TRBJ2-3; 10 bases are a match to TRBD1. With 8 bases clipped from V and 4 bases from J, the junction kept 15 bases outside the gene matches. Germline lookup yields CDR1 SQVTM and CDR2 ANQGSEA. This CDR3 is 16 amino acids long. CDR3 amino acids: CSISNRDRGFPDTQYF. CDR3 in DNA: TGCAGCATTTCCAATCGGGACAGGGGATTCCCAGATACGCAGTATTTT.

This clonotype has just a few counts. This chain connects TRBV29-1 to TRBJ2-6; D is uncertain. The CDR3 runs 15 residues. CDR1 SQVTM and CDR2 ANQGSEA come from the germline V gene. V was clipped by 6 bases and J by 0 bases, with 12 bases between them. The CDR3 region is CSVPKENSGANVLTF. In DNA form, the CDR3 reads TGCAGCGTCCCAAAGGAGAACTCTGGGGCCAACGTCCTGACTTTC.

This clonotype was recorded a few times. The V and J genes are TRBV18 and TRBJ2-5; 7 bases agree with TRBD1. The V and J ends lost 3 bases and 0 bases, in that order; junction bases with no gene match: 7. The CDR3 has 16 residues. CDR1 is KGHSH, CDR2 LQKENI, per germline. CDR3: CASSPEWGQNQETQYF. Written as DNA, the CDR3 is TGTGCCAGCTCACCCGAATGGGGACAGAACCAAGAGACCCAGTACTTC.

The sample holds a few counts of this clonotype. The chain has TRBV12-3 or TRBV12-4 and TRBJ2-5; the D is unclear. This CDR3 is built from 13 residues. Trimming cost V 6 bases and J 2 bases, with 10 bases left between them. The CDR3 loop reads CASRLHSQETQYF. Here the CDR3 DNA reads TGTGCCAGCAGACTCCACTCACAAGAGACCCAGTACTTC.

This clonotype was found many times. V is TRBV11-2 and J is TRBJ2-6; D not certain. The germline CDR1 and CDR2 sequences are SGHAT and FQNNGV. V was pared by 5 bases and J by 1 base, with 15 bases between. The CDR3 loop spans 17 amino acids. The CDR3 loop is CASSSRPQTSGANVLTF. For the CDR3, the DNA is TGTGCCAGCAGCAGTAGGCCCCAAACATCTGGGGCCAACGTCCTGACTTTC. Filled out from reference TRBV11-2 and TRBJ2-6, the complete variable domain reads EAGVAQSPRYKIIEKRQSVAFWCNPISGHATLYWYQQILGQGPKLLIQFQNNGVVDDSQLPKDRFSAERLKGVDSTLKIQPAKLEDSAVYLCASSSRPQTSGANVLTFGAGSRLTVL.

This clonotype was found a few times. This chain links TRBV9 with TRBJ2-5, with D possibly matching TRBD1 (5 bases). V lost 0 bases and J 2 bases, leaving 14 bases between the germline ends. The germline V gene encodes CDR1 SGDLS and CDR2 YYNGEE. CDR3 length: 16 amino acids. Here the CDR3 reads CASSVDGRVWQETQYF. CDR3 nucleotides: TGTGCCAGCAGCGTAGACGGCAGGGTGTGGCAAGAGACCCAGTACTTC. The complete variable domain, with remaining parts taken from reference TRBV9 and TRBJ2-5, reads DSGVTQTPKHLITATGQRVTLRCSPRSGDLSVYWYQQSLDQGLQFLIQYYNGEERAKGNILERFSAQQFPDLHSELNLSSLELGDSALYFCASSVDGRVWQETQYFGPGTRLLVL.

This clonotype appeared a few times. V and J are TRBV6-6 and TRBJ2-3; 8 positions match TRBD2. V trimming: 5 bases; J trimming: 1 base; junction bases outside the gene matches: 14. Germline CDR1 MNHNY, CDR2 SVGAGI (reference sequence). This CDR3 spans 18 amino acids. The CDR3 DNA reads TGTGCCAGCAGTCTAGGAACGGGTGCGGGAGGACGCACAGATACGCAGTATTTT. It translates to CASSLGTGAGGRTDTQYF.

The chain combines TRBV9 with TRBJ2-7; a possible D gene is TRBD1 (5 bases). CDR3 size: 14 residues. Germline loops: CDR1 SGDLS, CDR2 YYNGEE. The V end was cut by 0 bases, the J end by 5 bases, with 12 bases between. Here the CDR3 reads CASSVEGAGDEQYF. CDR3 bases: TGTGCCAGCAGCGTAGAAGGGGCAGGCGACGAGCAGTACTTC.

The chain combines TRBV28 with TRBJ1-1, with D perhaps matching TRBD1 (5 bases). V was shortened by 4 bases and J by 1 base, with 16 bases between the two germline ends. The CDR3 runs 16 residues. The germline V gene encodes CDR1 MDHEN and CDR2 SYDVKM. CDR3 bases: TGTGCCAGCAGTTCCGGATCAAGGAGGGGGAACACTGAAGCTTTCTTT. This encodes CASSSGSRRGNTEAFF.

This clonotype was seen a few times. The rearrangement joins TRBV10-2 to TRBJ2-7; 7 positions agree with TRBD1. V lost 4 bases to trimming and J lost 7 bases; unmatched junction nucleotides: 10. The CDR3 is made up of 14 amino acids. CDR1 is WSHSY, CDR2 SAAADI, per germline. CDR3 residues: CASSVEGAVSEQYF. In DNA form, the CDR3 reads TGCGCCAGCAGTGTCGAGGGGGCGGTTAGTGAGCAGTACTTC.

Written as DNA, the CDR3 is TGTGCCAGCAGCGCCGGACTAACAGAGCAGTTCTTC. It specifies CASSAGLTEQFF. The chain employs TRBV9 and TRBJ2-1, with D perhaps TRBD2 (6 bases). This CDR3 is built from 12 residues. Deletions cut 3 bases from V and 10 bases from J, with 11 bases between. In germline, CDR1 is SGDLS, CDR2 YYNGEE. The whole variable domain, filled in from reference TRBV9 and TRBJ2-1, reads DSGVTQTPKHLITATGQRVTLRCSPRSGDLSVYWYQQSLDQGLQFLIQYYNGEERAKGNILERFSAQQFPDLHSELNLSSLELGDSALYFCASSAGLTEQFFGPGTRLTVL.

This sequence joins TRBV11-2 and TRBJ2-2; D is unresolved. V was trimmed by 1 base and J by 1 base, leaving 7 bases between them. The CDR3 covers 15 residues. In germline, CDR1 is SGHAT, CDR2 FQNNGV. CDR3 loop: CASSLGHMNTGELFF. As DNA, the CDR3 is TGTGCCAGCAGCTTAGGTCACATGAACACCGGGGAGCTGTTTTTT.

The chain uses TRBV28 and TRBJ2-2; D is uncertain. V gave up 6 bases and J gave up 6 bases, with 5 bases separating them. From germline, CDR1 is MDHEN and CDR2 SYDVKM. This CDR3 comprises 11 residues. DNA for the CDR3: TGTGCCAGCAGGGCGCCCGGGGAGCTGTTTTTT. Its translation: CASRAPGELFF. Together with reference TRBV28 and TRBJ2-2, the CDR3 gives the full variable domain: DVKVTQSSRYLVKRTGEKVFLECVQDMDHENMFWYRQDPGLGLRLIYFSYDVKMKEKGDIPEGYSVSREKKERFSLILESASTNQTSMYLCASRAPGELFFGEGSRLTVL.

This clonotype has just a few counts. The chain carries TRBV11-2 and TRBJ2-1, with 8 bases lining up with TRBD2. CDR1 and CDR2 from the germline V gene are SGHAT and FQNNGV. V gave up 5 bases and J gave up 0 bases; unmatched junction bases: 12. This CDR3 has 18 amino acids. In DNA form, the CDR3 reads TGTGCCAGCAGCCAAATCAAGAGAACTAGCGGCTCCTACAATGAGCAGTTCTTC. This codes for CASSQIKRTSGSYNEQFF.

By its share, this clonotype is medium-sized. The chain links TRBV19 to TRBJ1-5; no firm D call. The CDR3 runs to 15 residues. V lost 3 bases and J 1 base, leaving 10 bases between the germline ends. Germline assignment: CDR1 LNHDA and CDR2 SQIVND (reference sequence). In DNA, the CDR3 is TGTGCCAGTAGTATCCTGGGATCCAGCAATCAGCCCCAGCATTTT. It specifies CASSILGSSNQPQHF.

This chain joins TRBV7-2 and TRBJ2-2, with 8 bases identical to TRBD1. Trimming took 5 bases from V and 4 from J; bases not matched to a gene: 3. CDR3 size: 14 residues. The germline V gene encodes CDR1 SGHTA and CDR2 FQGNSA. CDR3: CASSRDRGTGELFF. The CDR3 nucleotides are TGTGCCAGCAGCCGTGACAGGGGCACCGGGGAGCTGTTTTTT. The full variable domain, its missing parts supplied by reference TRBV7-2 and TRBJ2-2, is GAGVSQSPSNKVTEKGKDVELRCDPISGHTALYWYRQSLGQGLEFLIYFQGNSAPDKSGLPSDRFSAERTGGSVSTLTIQRTQQEDSAVYLCASSRDRGTGELFFGEGSRLTVL.

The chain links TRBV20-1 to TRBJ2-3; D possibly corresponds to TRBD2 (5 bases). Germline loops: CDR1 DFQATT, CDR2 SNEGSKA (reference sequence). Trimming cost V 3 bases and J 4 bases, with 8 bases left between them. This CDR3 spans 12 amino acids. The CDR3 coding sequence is TGCAGTGCTAGCCTAGCTGCAGATACGCAGTATTTT. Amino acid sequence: CSASLAADTQYF.